This T cell receptor beta chain was identified in a study of shared clonotypes between healthy human individuals. Study-level points and caveats: Large depth notwithstanding, sorted-subset sequencing proved incomplete by rarefaction. Compared with memory subsets, naive subsets generally had larger estimated richness.

CD8 cells classed as naive were CD45RO-negative and positively selected for CCR7, excluding terminally differentiated effector memory CD45RA+ cells. As to this clone: Antigen specificity is unknown.

Measured with immunoSEQ multiplex PCR; TCRdb has only the in-frame clones, and not every one. The data contain a few million clones, around 93% of them singletons. Germline V gene lookup returns CDR1 SNHLY and CDR2 FYNNEI. The CDR3 contains 16 residues. Deletions cut 7 bases from V and 6 bases from J, with 25 bases between. This TCR was sampled from a man aged 18 to 35 in good health. Some clones in this sample may be carry-over from other donors' samples. This sequence joins TRBV2 and TRBJ2-7; no definite D call. Sequenced: naive CD8+ T cells from PBMCs. CDR3 coding DNA: TGTGCCAGCACCAGATCGCCCTCTGCCTTTTCGGGCGAGCAGTACTTC. Translation: CASTRSPSAFSGEQYF.